The text below deals with one T cell receptor beta chain. Antigen specificity is unknown. The data originate from a study of T cell responses to AZD1222 COVID-19 vaccine. Findings of the study overall: Close to half of all spike-specific TCRs reportedly target regions of the variants that are unmutated. Females outnumbered males among donors, who were mostly white British; clonal diversity was possibly underestimated. Repertoire samples came only from after the peak T cell response. At study baseline, merely five or six AZD1222 recipients were seropositive.

The table came from immunoSEQ multiplex PCR; TCRdb's copy has only in-frame clones and leaves some out. This table has around 130,000 clones, 70% to 90% appearing once. Per germline, CDR1 LNHDA and CDR2 SQIVND (reference sequence). This CDR3 is 13 amino acids long. The germline V and J ends were trimmed by 5 bases and 2 bases, with 9 bases remaining between them. The chain joins TRBV19 to TRBJ1-1; D possibly corresponds to TRBD1 (5 bases). The receptor was derived from an adult in good health. This sample comprised peripheral blood, obtained on day 0 of AZD1222 vaccination. The CDR3 region is CASSATVNTEAFF. CDR3 coding DNA: TGTGCCAGTAGTGCGACAGTAAACACTGAAGCTTTCTTT.